The 24 T cell receptor beta chains reported below all come from one sample, sequenced in a study of vaccination and CD4 T cells after COVID-19. The antigens these receptors bind are not known. Sequenced with the Oncomine TCR Beta short-read assay was DNA taken from cultured CD4+ T cells. TCRdb analysed the PCR reads with MiXCR anew, one entry per CDR3 protein. The sample shows about 12,000 distinct CDR3 sequences, approximately 61% of them seen only once. Treatment of the sample: approximately 9-day PBMC culture with coronavirus spike peptide pools or control peptides (ViraFEST assay). Source material: CD4+ T cells from blood, cultured in vitro. The receptors stem from a human donor who had recovered from COVID-19.

This clonotype was observed a single time. The chain recombines TRBV15 with TRBJ2-1, with TRBD2 matching over 8 bases. CDR1 is LNHNV and CDR2 is YYDKDF in the germline V gene (reference sequence). V shed 7 bases, J shed 0 bases, and the junction held 8 bases outside the gene matches. The CDR3 extends over 16 amino acids. In DNA, the CDR3 is TGTGCCACCAACGTCGGGGGACTAGGCTCCTACAATGAGCAGTTCTTC. It codes for CATNVGGLGSYNEQFF.

The chain couples TRBV7-9 to TRBJ2-7, with 7 bases that match TRBD1. The germline V gene has CDR1 SEHNR and CDR2 FQNEAQ (reference sequence). Trimming cost V 3 bases and J 3 bases; bases outside gene matches: 14. The CDR3 has 17 residues. The DNA of the CDR3 is TGTGCCAGCAGCTTTGAGGGAACAGGGGAAGGGCTCTACGAGCAGTACTTC. It encodes CASSFEGTGEGLYEQYF.

This chain connects TRBV20-1 to TRBJ1-5; D is tentatively TRBD1 or TRBD2 (5 bases each). The DNA end is more similar to TRBJ2-3, so the J call may be wrong. There are 13 residues in the CDR3. Looked up from germline, CDR1 is DFQATT and CDR2 is SNEGSKA (reference sequence). This CDR3 reads CSASPGAYQPQYF. In nucleotides, the CDR3 is TGCAGTGCTAGCCCCGGGGCCTATCAGCCCCAGTATTTT.

CDR3 residues: CASRTGYYTEAFF. The CDR3 DNA sequence: TGTGCCAGCAGGACAGGGTATTACACTGAAGCTTTCTTT. The chain uses TRBV5-8 and TRBJ1-1, with TRBD1 matching over 7 bases. CDR3 length: 13 residues. V shed 5 bases and J 3 bases; nucleotides not matched to a gene: 4. The germline gives CDR1 SGHTS, CDR2 YDEGEE. Together with reference TRBV5-8 and TRBJ1-1, the CDR3 gives the full variable domain: EAGVTQSPTHLIKTRGQQATLRCSPISGHTSVYWYQQALGLGLQFLLWYDEGEERNRGNFPPRFSGRQFPNYSSELNVNALELEDSALYLCASRTGYYTEAFFGQGTRLTVV.

The chain carries TRBV29-1 and TRBJ2-1; the D gene is possibly TRBD2 (5 bases). This CDR3 has 12 residues. Germline V CDR1 and CDR2: SQVTM, ANQGSEA. The V end lost 5 bases, the J end lost 3 bases, and 8 bases lay between the germline ends. CDR3 nucleotide sequence: TGCAGCGTTAGCCGGGGCTACAATGAGCAGTTCTTC. It codes for CSVSRGYNEQFF.

This clonotype was found a few times. J is TRBJ2-7 and V is TRBV10-2; D not certain. This CDR3 has 14 amino acids. Trimming took off 5 bases at V and 0 bases at J, with 11 bases between the two ends. Germline V gives CDR1 WSHSY, CDR2 SAAADI. The CDR3 loop is CASSLDRDSYEQYF. Here the CDR3 DNA reads TGCGCCAGCAGTTTGGACCGCGACTCCTACGAGCAGTACTTC.

The chain recombines TRBV28 with TRBJ1-5; D might be TRBD1 (6 bases). The germline V gene encodes CDR1 MDHEN and CDR2 SYDVKM. V was trimmed by 8 bases and J by 6 bases, leaving 17 bases between them. This CDR3 has 14 amino acids. In DNA form, the CDR3 reads TGTGCCAGCGAGAGGCCGGGAGGGGGTCAGCCCCAGCATTTT. Protein product: CASERPGGGQPQHF. The full variable domain, in which reference TRBV28 and TRBJ1-5 provide the parts outside the CDR3, is DVKVTQSSRYLVKRTGEKVFLECVQDMDHENMFWYRQDPGLGLRLIYFSYDVKMKEKGDIPEGYSVSREKKERFSLILESASTNQTSMYLCASERPGGGQPQHFGDGTRLSIL.

This clonotype was found a few times. V gene TRBV7-3 combines with J gene TRBJ1-6, with D uncertain. Trimming left V 4 bases short and J 9 bases short, with 10 bases between. The germline gives CDR1 SGHTA, CDR2 FQGTGA. The CDR3 has 13 residues. The CDR3 DNA reads as TGTGCCAGCAGCTCTACCGAAGGTTCACCCCTCCACTTT. This codes for CASSSTEGSPLHF.

This clonotype was counted a few times. The chain has TRBV20-1 and TRBJ2-5; 7 bases map to TRBD2. There are 14 residues in the CDR3. The V segment lost 0 bases and the J segment 4 bases; nucleotides outside the gene matches: 5. Germline CDR1 reads DFQATT; CDR2 reads SNEGSKA (reference sequence). The CDR3 DNA reads as TGCAGTGCTAGAGATCCTAGCGGACGAGAGACCCAGTACTTC. Amino acids: CSARDPSGRETQYF.

This clonotype appeared a few times. V is TRBV30 and J is TRBJ1-2; D gene unclear. V was trimmed by 1 base and J by 7 bases, leaving 13 bases between them. The germline CDR1 and CDR2 sequences are GTSNPN and SVGIG (reference sequence). This CDR3 has 13 residues. The CDR3 reads CAWSEFRTGGYTF. The CDR3 DNA reads TGTGCCTGGAGTGAATTTAGAACCGGTGGCTACACCTTC.

This clonotype was seen a few times. This chain connects TRBV7-2 to TRBJ1-6; 9 bases map to TRBD1. V lost 1 base and J lost 8; bases outside the gene matches: 6. CDR1 and CDR2 from the germline V gene are SGHTA and FQGNSA. The length of the CDR3 is 16 residues. The CDR3 loop reads CASSLGGTGSDSPLHF. The CDR3 DNA is TGTGCCAGCAGCTTAGGAGGGACAGGGAGTGATTCACCCCTCCACTTT.

The genes are TRBV6-2 or TRBV6-3 and TRBJ1-5, with D possibly TRBD1 on 6 matching bases. Trimming left V 5 bases short and J 4 bases short, with 18 bases between. Germline V gene sequence: CDR1 MNHEY, CDR2 SVGEGT. The CDR3 loop spans 16 amino acids. The CDR3 DNA reads TGTGCCAGCAGTACCGGCCTGGGGACACGGAATCAGCCCCAGCATTTT. It translates to CASSTGLGTRNQPQHF.

The V gene is TRBV7-3, the J gene TRBJ2-1; 9 bases align to TRBD2. This CDR3 is built from 17 residues. The germline V gene has CDR1 SGHTA and CDR2 FQGTGA. Germline trimming cut 0 bases from V and 5 bases from J; bases unmatched to any gene: 8. The CDR3 is CASSLTAAGGSDNEQFF. CDR3 sequence (DNA): TGTGCCAGCAGCTTAACGGCGGCGGGAGGGTCGGACAATGAGCAGTTCTTC.

In the case of this clonotype: Compared with germline, one end of the junction differs, possibly owing to a read error. V gene TRBV20-1 combines with J gene TRBJ1-6, with D uncertain. This CDR3 contains 12 residues. Germline V gives CDR1 DFQATT, CDR2 SNEGSKA (reference sequence). The CDR3 DNA sequence: TGCAGTGCTAGAGAAAACCATTCATCCCTCCACTTT. As protein: CSARENHSSLHF.

The chain links TRBV28 to TRBJ2-3, with 10 bases matching TRBD2. Trimming cost V 5 bases and J 2 bases; bases outside gene matches: 4. The CDR3 consists of 15 residues. Germline CDR1 reads MDHEN; CDR2 reads SYDVKM. CDR3 nucleotide sequence: TGTGCCAGCAGTGAGCGGGGGGGACTCACAGATACGCAGTATTTT. This sequence encodes CASSERGGLTDTQYF.

The rearrangement links TRBV28 to TRBJ1-5; 7 bases match TRBD1. This CDR3 has 14 amino acids. Germline CDR1 MDHEN, CDR2 SYDVKM. The V and J ends lost 6 bases and 3 bases, in that order; junction bases with no gene match: 5. CDR3 sequence reads: CASSRQGYNQPQHF. The CDR3 DNA is TGTGCCAGCAGCCGACAGGGCTACAATCAGCCCCAGCATTTT.

V gene TRBV21-1 combines with J gene TRBJ2-5; the table's D call of TRBD1 was not tested on the DNA. TRBV21-1 corresponds to a pseudogene. The CDR3 sequence is 16 residues long. The CDR3 is CASFSKGQTIQETQYF. CDR3 bases: TGTGCCAGCTTTAGCAAGGGACAGACGATCCAAGAGACCCAGTACTTC.

The rearrangement uses TRBV7-2 and TRBJ1-6; weak D call: TRBD1 (5 bases). The V and J ends lost 2 bases and 9 bases respectively, with 20 bases between them. CDR1 SGHTA and CDR2 FQGNSA come from the germline V gene. The CDR3 is made up of 17 amino acids. CDR3 residues: CASSLFSSVARGSPLHF. In DNA form, the CDR3 reads TGTGCCAGCAGCTTATTCTCGTCTGTCGCGAGGGGTTCACCCCTCCACTTT.

The rearrangement joins TRBV28 to TRBJ1-2; D perhaps matches TRBD1 (5 bases). Germline CDR1 MDHEN, CDR2 SYDVKM. Trimming removed 5 bases at V and 8 bases at J, with 18 bases between. The CDR3 runs 14 residues. DNA for the CDR3: TGTGCCAGCAGTCTATTTTGGGACCCGGGGGGCTACACCTTC. Translation gives CASSLFWDPGGYTF.

This clonotype has only a few counts. This chain joins TRBV15 and TRBJ2-3; D perhaps matches TRBD1 (6 bases). V was pared by 0 bases and J by 5 bases, with 18 bases between. Germline CDR1 reads LNHNV; CDR2 reads YYDKDF (reference sequence). The CDR3 runs 17 residues. Here the CDR3 reads CATSRDRMQGSGDTQYF. The DNA of the CDR3 is TGTGCCACCAGCAGAGATCGGATGCAGGGGAGTGGAGATACGCAGTATTTT.

This chain links TRBV24-1 with TRBJ1-5; 7 bases are shared with TRBD1. V dropped 4 bases and J dropped 11; count of bases not matched to a gene: 10. This CDR3 is 14 amino acids long. Germline CDR1 KGHDR, CDR2 SFDVKD. CDR3: CATSETGTDFAQHF. The DNA for the CDR3 is TGTGCCACCAGTGAAACCGGGACAGACTTTGCCCAGCATTTT.

CDR3 in DNA: TGTGCCAGCAGTTTAAGCAGGGGGCCCCCCAATTCACCCCTCCACTTT. Protein: CASSLSRGPPNSPLHF. The chain joins TRBV12-3 or TRBV12-4 to TRBJ1-6, with TRBD1 identical over 8 bases. With 2 bases clipped from V and 7 bases from J, the junction kept 7 bases outside the gene matches. The CDR3 runs 16 residues.

V usage is TRBV2 and J usage is TRBJ2-2; D remains unclear. V lost 4 bases to trimming and J lost 6 bases, with 3 bases between them. This CDR3 contains 11 residues. Germline CDR1 is SNHLY and CDR2 is FYNNEI. DNA for the CDR3: TGTGCCAGCAGTGTTGCCGGGGAGCTGTTTTTT. Translating gives CASSVAGELFF.

The rearrangement joins TRBV6-1 to TRBJ2-1; D ambiguous. V shed 7 bases and J shed 6 bases, with 10 bases lying between them. Germline CDR1 reads MNHNS; CDR2 reads SASEGT. The CDR3 is 12 residues long. The CDR3 protein is CASTRTSNEQFF. The DNA for the CDR3 is TGTGCCAGCACTCGAACGAGCAATGAGCAGTTCTTC.